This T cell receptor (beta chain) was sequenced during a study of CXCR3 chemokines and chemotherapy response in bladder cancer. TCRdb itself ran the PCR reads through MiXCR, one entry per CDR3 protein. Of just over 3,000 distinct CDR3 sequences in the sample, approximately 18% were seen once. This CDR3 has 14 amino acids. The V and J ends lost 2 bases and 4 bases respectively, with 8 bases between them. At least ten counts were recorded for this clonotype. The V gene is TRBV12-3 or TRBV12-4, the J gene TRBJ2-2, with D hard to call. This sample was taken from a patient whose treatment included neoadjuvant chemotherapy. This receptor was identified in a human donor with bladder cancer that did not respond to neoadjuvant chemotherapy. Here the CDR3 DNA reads TGTGCCAGCAGTTTATCGTTCCCCACCGGGGAGCTGTTTTTT. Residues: CASSLSFPTGELFF.